Listed below are T cell receptor beta chains from one sample, sequenced in a study of cytotoxic CD8 clonotypes in ibrutinib-treated CLL. The repertoire was sequenced with immunoSEQ multiplex PCR; TCRdb's copy has only in-frame clones and lacks some. The table shows tens of thousands of clones, with approximately 62% occurring only once. Source: PBMCs, taken after 12 months of ibrutinib treatment. The receptor source for this set is a human donor with chronic lymphocytic leukemia. Each CDR3 is given with its conserved first and last residue. The D gene is left open where the match is weak. For some rows the clone size is stated as once, few or many, or as a class when expanded; others skip it.

TRBV6-5	TRBJ1-2	many	-	CASSPSSGRGYTF	TGTGCCAGCAGCCCTTCCTCCGGTCGTGGCTACACCTTC
TRBV7-9	TRBJ2-2	few	TRBD1	CASSVVGTVNTGELFF	TGTGCCAGCAGCGTTGTCGGGACAGTGAACACCGGGGAGCTGTTTTTT
TRBV15	TRBJ1-4	-	-	CATSRRELNEKLFF	TGTGCCACCAGCAGGAGGGAGCTTAATGAAAAACTGTTTTTT
TRBV5-1	TRBJ2-5	-	-	CASSLLGLEETQYF	TGCGCCAGCAGCTTGCTGGGTCTAGAAGAGACCCAGTACTTC
TRBV7-9	TRBJ1-1	many	TRBD1	CASSPPGGSPTEAFF	TGTGCCAGCAGCCCACCAGGGGGGAGTCCAACTGAAGCTTTCTTT
TRBV9	TRBJ1-3	-	-	CASSPRGLSGNTIYF	TGTGCCAGCAGCCCGAGGGGCCTCTCTGGAAACACCATATATTTT
TRBV28	TRBJ1-1	-	-	CASLVGALNTEAFF	TGTGCCTCCCTAGTGGGAGCTCTGAACACTGAAGCTTTCTTT
TRBV7-9	TRBJ2-7	-	-	CASSLVSYEQYF	TGTGCCAGCAGCTTAGTTTCCTACGAGCAGTACTTC
TRBV18	TRBJ2-4	-	-	CASSPPTPPGIQYF	TGTGCCAGCTCACCACCGACACCCCCCGGAATTCAGTACTTC
TRBV2	TRBJ2-5	-	-	CASQGGPQGIQETQYF	TGTGCCAGCCAGGGAGGACCCCAGGGGATCCAAGAGACCCAGTACTTC
TRBV9	TRBJ2-3	-	-	CASSLHGGLYTDTQYF	TGTGCCAGCAGCCTTCACGGGGGACTCTACACAGATACGCAGTATTTT
TRBV30	TRBJ1-5	-	-	CAWSVLLGAQGNQPQHF	TGTGCCTGGAGTGTACTGCTCGGGGCGCAAGGCAATCAGCCCCAGCATTTT